This TCR beta chain was sequenced for a study of blood T cell repertoires in COVID-19. Background on the study: Sites across the United States, Italy and Spain contributed samples from acute and convalescent COVID-19. The analysed material was cDNA or gDNA that came from T cells, B-cell-depleted T cells, or PBMCs.

Original handling: Reference gene primer amplification gave nucleated cell count estimates. The table came from immunoSEQ multiplex PCR; TCRdb's copy has only in-frame clones and leaves some out. V, J and clone size derive from that table, while D and trimming were established from the DNA sequence. This sample has roughly 81,000 clones, with about 87% found just once. This clone was seen only once. The CDR3 is 13 residues long. V was trimmed by 3 bases and J by 4 bases, leaving 7 bases between them. Germline V lookup: CDR1 MNHEY, CDR2 SVGAGI. This receptor was obtained from a man aged 35 to 55 with acute or convalescent COVID-19. The V call is TRBV6-5, the J call TRBJ1-5; D is undetermined. The specimen was peripheral blood. In DNA form, the CDR3 reads TGTGCCAGCAGTTATGGTAGAAATCAGCCCCAGCATTTT. Its translation: CASSYGRNQPQHF.